Listed below are T cell receptor beta chains from one sample, sequenced in a study of blood T cell repertoires in COVID-19. Repertoires were generated with immunoSEQ multiplex PCR, while TCRdb's copy carries only in-frame clones and drops some. In the table there are roughly 150,000 clones, more than 75% of which are singletons. Sequenced sample: peripheral blood. The source is a man aged 60-69 years who had recovered from COVID-19. Both conserved end residues are part of each CDR3.

V	J	CDR3
TRBV6-5	TRBJ2-5	CASSPGGTYQETQYF
TRBV15	TRBJ2-3	CATSRGRDRGQDTQYF
TRBV2	TRBJ1-6	CASSSTRQGANSPLHF
TRBV4-1	TRBJ1-1	CASSQVPGTEAFF
TRBV19	TRBJ2-7	CASGPGLAGVYEQYF
TRBV7-2	TRBJ1-6	CASSLELSPLHF
TRBV19	TRBJ2-1	CASSWGDYNEQFF
TRBV2	TRBJ1-4	CASSVRGFNEKLFF
TRBV11-3	TRBJ2-3	CASSLGGGGTQYF
TRBV4-2	TRBJ2-2	CASSQDAVADHTGELFF
TRBV5-8	TRBJ1-2	CASSLGGPFNYGYTF
TRBV15	TRBJ2-5	CATSRGASGRSETQYF
TRBV4-2	TRBJ2-7	CASSPGMGTHYYEQYF
TRBV7-3	TRBJ2-1	CASSLKAREGEQFF
TRBV29-1	TRBJ2-7	CSVGWTKGEEQYF
TRBV30	TRBJ1-1	CAWTVLPGMAEAFF
TRBV24-1	TRBJ2-1	CATSDTSGLVYEQFF
TRBV28	TRBJ1-5	CASSSRRTGGVFNQPQHF
TRBV5-1	TRBJ2-7	CASTLGEGYEQYF
TRBV19	TRBJ2-7	CASSIAPGQPGYEQYF
TRBV10-3	TRBJ2-2	CAISETGPNTGELFF
TRBV28	TRBJ2-4	CASSFWGGARGSKNIQYF
TRBV30	TRBJ2-4	CAWSAIPNIQYF
TRBV5-5	TRBJ2-7	CASSLPRGLAGGEEQYF
TRBV3-1/TRBV3-2	TRBJ1-5	CASSQGLTDSNQPQHF
TRBV7-9	TRBJ2-2	CASITDRGTGELFF
TRBV30	TRBJ1-4	CAWGRGAGGAEKLFF
TRBV3-1/TRBV3-2	TRBJ2-1	CASSQERTSGNEQFF
TRBV28	TRBJ1-3	CASIRGREAGNTIYF
TRBV28	TRBJ2-1	CASTTSGRNEQFF
TRBV7-2	TRBJ2-3	CASSRTTTSTDTQYF
TRBV3-1/TRBV3-2	TRBJ2-4	CASSPGGRSYIQYF
TRBV20-1	TRBJ2-3	CSAQVSETQYF
TRBV19	TRBJ2-2	CASSSRRSGRGTGELFF
TRBV5-6	TRBJ1-3	CASSPGGQGFGNTIYF
TRBV3-1/TRBV3-2	TRBJ1-6	CASSQVGGSYNSPLHF
TRBV28	TRBJ1-1	CASSLSLGAASDTEAFF
TRBV19	TRBJ2-1	CASSMQFSYNEQFF
TRBV28	TRBJ2-7	CASSLPSPGIYEQYF
TRBV6-5	TRBJ2-7	CASRGTGVYEQYF
TRBV28	TRBJ1-3	CASSPPQHSGNTIYF
TRBV29-1	TRBJ2-4	CSVITASGNIQYF
TRBV7-2	TRBJ2-3	CASSSGLTQYF
TRBV19	TRBJ2-2	CASSIGGRPNTGELFF
TRBV20-1	TRBJ2-7	CSARNGGEQYF
TRBV6-2/TRBV6-3	TRBJ2-3	CASSRGLAGGYDTQYF
TRBV27	TRBJ1-2	CASSRGQGGYGYTF
TRBV7-9	TRBJ2-7	CASSLGQGNNEQYF
TRBV5-4	TRBJ1-1	CASSLEQGGTEAFF
TRBV19	TRBJ1-5	CASSTVKNQPQHF
TRBV28	TRBJ1-2	CASSPGADGYTF
TRBV19	TRBJ2-5	CASTKTPRTQETQYF
TRBV7-2	TRBJ2-2	CASSAGQATGELFF
TRBV27	TRBJ2-7	CATRPTGIHEQYF
TRBV7-2	TRBJ2-2	CASSLWGQGVGTGELFF
TRBV6-5	TRBJ1-2	CASSTDSNFNYGYTF
TRBV3-1/TRBV3-2	TRBJ2-3	CASGTSGGRGTQYF